The entry below describes one TCR beta chain. This record comes from a study of shared clonotypes between healthy human individuals. At the deep level, the assay was run. The data were produced by immunoSEQ multiplex PCR, yet TCRdb's version contains in-frame clones alone and is incomplete. This sample carries about 700,000 clones, 90% to 95% of them seen once, and the ten largest clones take approximately 25%. Only CD45RO-negative cells positively selected for CCR7 counted as naive CD8 cells, so terminally differentiated effector memory CD45RA+ cells were excluded. Recent vaccinations or acute infections were absent in the healthy HIV-negative adult donors. V shed 4 bases and J shed 7 bases, with 5 bases lying between them. The germline V gene has CDR1 MGHRA and CDR2 YSYEKL. The CDR3 has 11 amino acids.

This receptor was identified in a man aged 25-45 years in good health. Sequencing input: naive CD8+ T cells sorted from blood. This sequence joins TRBV4-1 and TRBJ2-1; no clear D gene. The DNA of the CDR3 is TGCGCCAGCAGCCGAGGTAATGAGCAGTTCTTC. This gives the protein CASSRGNEQFF.